The 26 T cell receptor beta chains reported below all come from one sample, sequenced in a study of Ad26.COV2.S vaccination and SARS-CoV-2 variants. As to treatment: some 20 received Ad26.COV2.S at low or high dose, single or two shots; about five received placebo; per-sample allocation not given. It was on day 63 after the first vaccine or placebo injection that samples were taken. Profiling relied on immunoSEQ multiplex PCR, and the TCRdb table lists in-frame clones only, not all of them. Among around 250,000 clones listed, 87% were seen once. The sample in question was peripheral blood, obtained in a trial of Ad26.COV2.S vaccine versus placebo. The receptors stem from a person aged 18-60 years who received the Ad26.COV2.S COVID-19 vaccine or a placebo.

The sample holds a few counts of this clone. The chain carries TRBV5-4 and TRBJ1-3; D gene ambiguous. Germline V gives CDR1 SGHNT, CDR2 YYREEE (reference sequence). V dropped 3 bases and J dropped 2 bases, with 6 bases sitting between them. The CDR3 runs to 13 residues. Here the CDR3 reads CASSYGAGNTIYF. DNA of the CDR3: TGTGCCAGCAGCTACGGGGCTGGAAACACCATATATTTT. The whole variable domain, remainder taken from reference TRBV5-4 and TRBJ1-3, is ETGVTQSPTHLIKTRGQQVTLRCSSQSGHNTVSWYQQALGQGPQFIFQYYREEENGRGNFPPRFSGLQFPNYSSELNVNALELDDSALYLCASSYGAGNTIYFGEGSWLTVV.

The chain is built from TRBV6-6 and TRBJ1-5; unclear D gene. Per germline, CDR1 MNHNY and CDR2 SVGAGI (reference sequence). The length of the CDR3 is 11 residues. The V and J ends lost 5 bases and 5 bases respectively, with 4 bases between them. The CDR3 coding sequence is TGTGCCAGCAGTACTGATCAGCCCCAGCATTTT. Translated: CASSTDQPQHF.

CDR3 in amino acids: CASSVGGRLASTDTQYF. The CDR3 bases are TGTGCCAGCAGCGTCGGGGGGAGGCTCGCTAGCACAGATACGCAGTATTTT. The chain has TRBV9 and TRBJ2-3, with 7 bases lining up with TRBD2. The V gene's germline CDR1 is SGDLS and CDR2 YYNGEE. The CDR3 loop spans 17 amino acids. V shed 2 bases and J 0 bases; nucleotides not matched to a gene: 9.

The rearrangement links TRBV6-6 to TRBJ2-3; D is possibly TRBD1 (5 bases). Germline values: CDR1 MNHNY, CDR2 SVGAGI (reference sequence). The CDR3 has 12 amino acids. Trimming pared 0 bases from V and 14 bases from J, leaving 12 bases between. The CDR3 DNA is TGTGCCAGCAGTTACTCCGGCAGGGCTGTGTATTTT. Translation: CASSYSGRAVYF.

CDR3 DNA: TGTGCCAGCAGCAAAGTTGAAGGGGCAAATAGCACAGATACGCAGTATTTT. Translating it yields CASSKVEGANSTDTQYF. This chain connects TRBV21-1 to TRBJ2-3; the table's D call TRBD1 went unverified against the DNA. TRBV21-1 is tagged as a pseudogene. The CDR3 covers 17 residues.

The V and J genes are TRBV7-2 and TRBJ2-7; tentatively, D is TRBD2 (5 bases). This CDR3 comprises 15 residues. CDR1 is SGHTA and CDR2 is FQGNSA in the germline V gene. The V gene lost 1 base and the J gene lost 2 bases, with 12 bases spanning the gap. The CDR3 spells CASSLDPDSTYEQYF. The CDR3 coding sequence is TGTGCCAGCAGCTTAGATCCGGACTCGACCTACGAGCAGTACTTC.

This chain joins TRBV29-1 and TRBJ1-5; D is ambiguous. This CDR3 is built from 12 residues. With 5 bases removed from V and 0 bases from J, the gap between germline ends came to 5 bases. Germline CDR1 reads SQVTM; CDR2 reads ANQGSEA. CDR3 DNA: TGCAGCGTTTCGATTAGCAATCAGCCCCAGCATTTT. Encoded protein: CSVSISNQPQHF.

The chain combines TRBV16 with TRBJ2-1; no firm D call. CDR1 and CDR2 (germline): KGHSY, FQNENV. This CDR3 contains 13 residues. Trimming shortened V by 2 bases and J by 6 bases, and 8 bases separated the two germline ends. The CDR3 DNA follows: TGTGCCAGCAGCCAACCAAAAGGCAATGAGCAGTTCTTC. Its protein product is CASSQPKGNEQFF.

This chain joins TRBV6-1 and TRBJ1-5; a weak D match, TRBD1 (5 bases). The CDR3 contains 16 residues. The V and J ends lost 3 bases and 2 bases respectively, with 14 bases between them. The germline CDR1 and CDR2 sequences are MNHNS and SASEGT. CDR3 DNA sequence: TGTGCCAGCAGTGAGGTACAAGGGGTAGGCAATCAGCCCCAGCATTTT. It translates to CASSEVQGVGNQPQHF.

The V call is TRBV11-2, the J call TRBJ2-5, with 10 bases lining up with TRBD2. Trimming at V came to 2 bases and at J to 4 bases, leaving 4 bases not matched to a gene. Looked up from germline, CDR1 is SGHAT and CDR2 is FQNNGV. This CDR3 has 15 amino acids. Written as DNA, the CDR3 is TGTGCCAGCAGCTTAACTAGCGGGATACGAGAGACCCAGTACTTC. It encodes CASSLTSGIRETQYF.

CDR3 nucleotide sequence: TGTGCCAGCACCTCGTACGGGAATCAGCCCCAGCATTTT. Its protein product is CASTSYGNQPQHF. This chain connects TRBV7-8 to TRBJ1-5, with D uncertain. Germline V gene data show CDR1 as SGHVS and CDR2 as FQNEAQ. The V end was cut by 7 bases, the J end by 4 bases, with 11 bases between. This CDR3 is 13 amino acids long.

J is TRBJ2-7 and V is TRBV7-2; D is uncertain. The V end was cut by 0 bases, the J end by 5 bases, with 17 bases between. Germline V gives CDR1 SGHTA, CDR2 FQGNSA. This CDR3 has 16 residues. Here the CDR3 DNA reads TGTGCCAGCAGCTTAGCGCTGGCGGATCTTAGGGACGAGCAGTACTTC. Protein sequence: CASSLALADLRDEQYF.

V and J are TRBV18 and TRBJ2-7, with D unresolved. The germline V and J ends were trimmed by 3 bases and 3 bases, with 12 bases remaining between them. Germline loops: CDR1 KGHSH, CDR2 LQKENI. This CDR3 contains 14 residues. The CDR3 loop is CASSPRQDSYEQYF. The CDR3, as DNA: TGTGCCAGCTCACCGCGGCAAGATAGCTACGAGCAGTACTTC.

V gene TRBV7-9 combines with J gene TRBJ1-2; no clear D gene. The CDR3 contains 16 residues. The germline CDR1 and CDR2 sequences are SEHNR and FQNEAQ (reference sequence). V was pared by 2 bases and J by 2 bases, with 15 bases between. This CDR3 reads CASSLWNVRKNYGYTF. Written as DNA, the CDR3 is TGTGCCAGCAGCTTATGGAATGTCAGGAAGAACTATGGCTACACCTTC. Variable domain in full (rest from reference TRBV7-9 and TRBJ1-2): DTGVSQNPRHKITKRGQNVTFRCDPISEHNRLYWYRQTLGQGPEFLTYFQNEAQLEKSRLLSDRFSAERPKGSFSTLEIQRTEQGDSAMYLCASSLWNVRKNYGYTFGSGTRLTVV.

There are a few counts of this clone. The chain uses TRBV25-1 and TRBJ1-6, with 8 bases that match TRBD1. Trimming at V came to 8 bases and at J to 5 bases, leaving 8 bases not matched to a gene. Germline values: CDR1 MGHDK, CDR2 SYGVNS. The CDR3 spans 15 residues. CDR3 DNA sequence: TGTGCCAGCGGCCTACTGGACAGGGATAATTCACCCCTCCACTTT. Its translation: CASGLLDRDNSPLHF.

The chain employs TRBV28 and TRBJ2-5; the match to TRBD2 covers 15 bases. V was pared by 7 bases and J by 5 bases, with 17 bases of the junction left unmatched. The CDR3 totals 19 residues. Germline CDR1 MDHEN, CDR2 SYDVKM. The CDR3: CASIPSPGTSGRRGETQYF. For the CDR3, the DNA is TGTGCCAGCATTCCCTCCCCCGGGACTAGCGGGAGGCGTGGCGAGACCCAGTACTTC.

This clone showed up just once. The V call is TRBV5-6, the J call TRBJ1-2, with D possibly matching TRBD1 (6 bases). CDR3 size: 16 residues. The germline V gene encodes CDR1 SGHDT and CDR2 YYEEEE. Trimming left V 3 bases short and J 4 bases short, with 19 bases between. The CDR3: CASSSQPGQTIYGYTF. The CDR3 DNA reads TGTGCCAGCAGCTCCCAACCAGGACAGACAATCTATGGCTACACCTTC. Supplemented by reference TRBV5-6 and TRBJ1-2, the full variable domain reads DAGVTQSPTHLIKTRGQQVTLRCSPKSGHDTVSWYQQALGQGPQFIFQYYEEEERQRGNFPDRFSGHQFPNYSSELNVNALLLGDSALYLCASSSQPGQTIYGYTFGSGTRLTVV.

The chain has TRBV13 and TRBJ2-7; 10 bases map to TRBD2. J was trimmed by 3 bases and V by 6 bases; bases with no gene match: 5. Germline V lookup: CDR1 PRHDT, CDR2 FYEKMQ (reference sequence). The CDR3 extends over 14 amino acids. CDR3 residues: CASRSSGRGYEQYF. CDR3 bases: TGTGCCAGCAGGTCGAGCGGGAGGGGCTACGAGCAGTACTTC.

The chain joins TRBV10-1 to TRBJ2-3, with 8 bases fitting TRBD1. This CDR3 spans 15 amino acids. Germline assignment: CDR1 WNHNN and CDR2 SYGVQD (reference sequence). V was clipped by 6 bases and J by 2 bases; unmatched bases: 7. The CDR3 DNA reads TGCGCCAGCAGCCCCGGACAGGGTTCCACAGATACGCAGTATTTT. It translates to CASSPGQGSTDTQYF.

V usage is TRBV6-5 and J usage is TRBJ1-2; the D is unclear. CDR3 length equals 14 residues. The germline V and J ends were trimmed by 6 bases and 3 bases, with 14 bases remaining between them. CDR1 is MNHEY, CDR2 SVGAGI, per germline. CDR3 protein: CASSPKGVDYGYTF. CDR3 in DNA: TGTGCCAGCAGCCCAAAGGGCGTCGACTATGGCTACACCTTC.

This clone was detected only a few times. The CDR3 region is CASSVEGRRGYGYTF. CDR3 bases: TGTGCCAGCAGCGTAGAAGGCAGGAGGGGCTATGGCTACACCTTC. This chain connects TRBV9 to TRBJ1-2; maybe TRBD1 (5 bases). The germline V gene has CDR1 SGDLS and CDR2 YYNGEE. CDR3 length: 15 amino acids. V dropped 0 bases and J dropped 4 bases, with 13 bases sitting between them.

As concerns this clone: At one end, the junction sequence differs from germline, possibly due to a read error. The rearrangement joins TRBV11-2 to TRBJ1-6, with D possibly matching TRBD1 (6 bases). Germline CDR1 and CDR2: SGHAT and FQNNGV. This CDR3 region has 12 residues. The CDR3 sequence is CASSSKGGVPNF. As DNA, the CDR3 is TGTGCCAGCAGCTCCAAGGGGGGGGTTCCGAACTTT.

The chain combines TRBV24-1 with TRBJ2-1; TRBD1 is a possible D gene (6 bases). Germline V gene data show CDR1 as KGHDR and CDR2 as SFDVKD. The CDR3 loop spans 12 amino acids. V shed 7 bases and J shed 10 bases, with 13 bases lying between them. The CDR3 region is CATRQGSGEQFF. In DNA, the CDR3 is TGTGCCACCAGACAGGGCTCAGGAGAGCAGTTCTTC.

CDR3: CASSPRTGWNTEAFF. The CDR3 bases are TGTGCCAGCAGCCCTCGGACAGGGTGGAACACTGAAGCTTTCTTT. The chain employs TRBV2 and TRBJ1-1; 8 bases are shared with TRBD1. Germline CDR1 SNHLY, CDR2 FYNNEI. The CDR3 covers 15 residues. After removal of 6 bases from V and 1 base from J, the junction contained 7 bases not matched to a gene. Combining the CDR3 with reference TRBV2 and TRBJ1-1 gives the whole variable domain EPEVTQTPSHQVTQMGQEVILRCVPISNHLYFYWYRQILGQKVEFLVSFYNNEISEKSEIFDDQFSVERPDGSNFTLKIRSTKLEDSAMYFCASSPRTGWNTEAFFGQGTRLTVV.

The chain links TRBV6-6 to TRBJ1-5, with 10 bases identical to TRBD1. This CDR3 spans 14 amino acids. Germline CDR1 and CDR2: MNHNY and SVGAGI (reference sequence). Trimming removed 5 bases from V and 4 bases from J; junction bases left unmatched: 2. The CDR3 bases are TGTGCCAGCAGTACGGGACAGGGGAATCAGCCCCAGCATTTT. It yields the protein CASSTGQGNQPQHF.

V gene TRBV11-2 combines with J gene TRBJ2-3, with 9 bases lining up with TRBD1. The CDR3 is 13 residues long. Unmatched junction bases numbered 3, after V lost 5 bases and J lost 6 bases. Germline loops: CDR1 SGHAT, CDR2 FQNNGV. The CDR3 sequence: CASSTGQGDTQYF. The CDR3 coding sequence is TGTGCCAGCAGCACAGGACAGGGGGATACGCAGTATTTT.